The sequence of this T cell receptor beta chain was determined in a study of blood T cell repertoires in COVID-19. Overall study: Samples taken during acute and convalescent COVID-19 were collected in the United States, Italy and Spain. T cells, B-cell-depleted T cells, or PBMCs supplied cDNA or gDNA.

TCRdb's copy holds only in-frame clones and misses some; the assay was immunoSEQ multiplex PCR. The sample yields under 200,000 clones, over 75% seen once. Self-reported history from a screening survey and questionnaire set each donor's cohort. CDR1 SGHDN and CDR2 FVKESK come from the germline V gene. V trimming: 1 base; J trimming: 4 bases; junction bases outside the gene matches: 6. The CDR3 consists of 15 residues. The chain employs TRBV14 and TRBJ1-2; TRBD1 matches at 7 bases. This sequence was found in a woman between 45 and 60 years old who had recovered from COVID-19. Sequences were obtained from PBMCs or T cells enriched from blood (not recorded which). As DNA, the CDR3 is TGTGCCAGCAGCCAAGCAAACGGACAGGTCTATGGCTACACCTTC. It is translated as CASSQANGQVYGYTF. The full variable domain, in which reference TRBV14 and TRBJ1-2 provide the parts outside the CDR3, is EAGVTQFPSHSVIEKGQTVTLRCDPISGHDNLYWYRRVMGKEIKFLLHFVKESKQDESGMPNNRFLAERTGGTYSTLKVQPAELEDSGVYFCASSQANGQVYGYTFGSGTRLTVV.